These 14 T cell receptor beta chains were all obtained from the same sample, sequenced in a study of radiotherapy plus CTLA-4 blockade in lung cancer. Generated by immunoSEQ multiplex PCR, the TCRdb table keeps only in-frame clones and is missing some. The sample holds tens of thousands of clones, around 75% seen once. The sequencing used peripheral blood, collected from a patient treated with radiotherapy plus ipilimumab. These TCRs come from a human donor with non-small cell lung cancer who had a complete response to radiotherapy plus ipilimumab.

V gene TRBV6-5 combines with J gene TRBJ1-2; 10 nucleotides agree with TRBD1. From germline, CDR1 is MNHEY and CDR2 SVGAGI. J lost 7 bases, V lost 6 bases, and 5 bases had no gene match. The CDR3 has 13 residues. CDR3 region: CASRRGDRGGYTF. DNA for the CDR3: TGTGCCAGCAGAAGAGGGGACAGGGGTGGCTACACCTTC.

This chain links TRBV9 with TRBJ1-3, with a possible D match to TRBD1 (5 bases). Trimming took 4 bases from V and 6 from J, leaving 14 bases between them. The CDR3 sequence is 14 residues long. CDR1 and CDR2 from the germline V gene are SGDLS and YYNGEE. CDR3 residues: CASSLNRLANTIYF. CDR3 DNA: TGTGCCAGCAGCCTAAACAGGTTGGCAAACACCATATATTTT. The variable domain in full, with the rest retrieved from reference TRBV9 and TRBJ1-3, is DSGVTQTPKHLITATGQRVTLRCSPRSGDLSVYWYQQSLDQGLQFLIQYYNGEERAKGNILERFSAQQFPDLHSELNLSSLELGDSALYFCASSLNRLANTIYFGEGSWLTVV.

This clone appeared once. This CDR3 is also generated by other DNA sequences in the sample. The chain is built from TRBV18 and TRBJ1-5, with 11 bases fitting TRBD1. CDR1 KGHSH and CDR2 LQKENI come from the germline V gene. Trimming took 6 bases from V and 0 from J; bases not matched to a gene: 4. CDR3 size: 16 residues. CDR3 loop: CASSPDRGHSNQPQHF. The CDR3 DNA reads as TGTGCCAGCTCGCCGGACAGGGGGCATAGCAATCAGCCCCAGCATTTT.

This chain links TRBV30 with TRBJ1-4; D is perhaps TRBD1 (6 bases). V lost 3 bases, J lost 4 bases, and 12 bases lay in between. The CDR3 spans 14 residues. Per germline, CDR1 GTSNPN and CDR2 SVGIG (reference sequence). This chain's CDR3 is CAWSPTGFNEKLFF. The CDR3 nucleotides are TGTGCCTGGAGCCCAACAGGGTTTAATGAAAAACTGTTTTTT.

The chain employs TRBV13 and TRBJ2-7; weak D call: TRBD1 (5 bases). The CDR3 has 15 amino acids. V lost 2 bases and J 2 bases, leaving 13 bases between the germline ends. Germline CDR1 and CDR2: PRHDT and FYEKMQ (reference sequence). The CDR3 coding sequence is TGTGCCAGCAGCTTAACAGGTAAAGAGCCCTACGAGCAGTACTTC. Protein product: CASSLTGKEPYEQYF.

Turning to this clone: A junction end diverges from the germline sequence, so it may reflect a read error. The chain carries TRBV19 and TRBJ2-1, with 13 positions matching TRBD2. Looked up from germline, CDR1 is LNHDA and CDR2 is SQIVND (reference sequence). The CDR3 is made up of 13 amino acids. The CDR3 protein is CACAGTSGDLGIF. DNA for the CDR3: TGTGCCTGCGCCGGGACTAGCGGGGACTTAGGGATCTTC. Looking up the rest from reference TRBV19 and TRBJ2-1 gives the full variable domain: DGGITQSPKYLFRKEGQNVTLSCEQNLNHDAMYWYRQDPGQGLRLIYYSQIVNDFQKGDIAEGYSVSREKKESFPLTVTSAQKNPTAFYLCACAGTSGDLGIFGPGTRLTVL.

J is TRBJ1-2 and V is TRBV29-1; possibly TRBD1 for D (6 bases). Germline-derived CDR1 and CDR2 are SQVTM and ANQGSEA. There are 12 residues in the CDR3. Trimming took 6 bases from V and 4 from J, leaving 12 bases between them. Here the CDR3 reads CSVTVGGYGYTF. The DNA of the CDR3 is TGCAGCGTGACCGTAGGGGGCTATGGCTACACCTTC.

V is TRBV11-2 and J is TRBJ2-5; maybe TRBD2 (5 bases). The V gene's germline CDR1 is SGHAT and CDR2 FQNNGV. The ends were cut back, 0 bases at V and 2 bases at J, with 10 bases in the middle. The CDR3 length is 15 residues. The chain's CDR3 is CASSLDLRAQETQYF. The DNA for the CDR3 is TGTGCCAGCAGCTTAGATTTGAGGGCACAAGAGACCCAGTACTTC.

The genes are TRBV4-1 and TRBJ2-1, with 10 nucleotides matching TRBD1. Germline V gene data show CDR1 as MGHRA and CDR2 as YSYEKL. With V trimmed by 8 bases and J by 7 bases, 14 bases remained unmatched. The CDR3 has 16 amino acids. The CDR3 is CASLREGTGVRNEQFF. The CDR3 DNA sequence: TGCGCCAGCCTCCGAGAAGGGACAGGGGTTAGAAATGAGCAGTTCTTC.

The V gene is TRBV14, the J gene TRBJ2-3, with D possibly matching TRBD1 (6 bases). The V gene's germline CDR1 is SGHDN and CDR2 FVKESK. Trimming left V 1 base short and J 3 bases short, with 14 bases between. The CDR3 spans 16 residues. CDR3 amino acids: CASSQVWTEITDTQYF. In nucleotides, the CDR3 is TGTGCCAGCAGCCAAGTCTGGACAGAGATAACAGATACGCAGTATTTT.

The chain links TRBV9 to TRBJ2-3, with a possible D match to TRBD2 (6 bases). The ends were cut back, 0 bases at V and 7 bases at J, with 18 bases in the middle. Per germline, CDR1 SGDLS and CDR2 YYNGEE. This CDR3 contains 16 residues. The CDR3 here is CASSVGGSVAEYTQYF. The CDR3 DNA sequence: TGTGCCAGCAGCGTAGGGGGGTCCGTAGCGGAGTATACGCAGTATTTT.

In nucleotides, the CDR3 is TGTGCCAGCAGCGATGAGACAGGGGACTATGGCTACACCTTC. Protein sequence: CASSDETGDYGYTF. V usage is TRBV5-4 and J usage is TRBJ1-2; 8 bases agree with TRBD1. Germline CDR1 and CDR2: SGHNT and YYREEE (reference sequence). The CDR3 length is 14 residues. Trimming at V came to 4 bases and at J to 3 bases, leaving 5 bases not matched to a gene.

The chain joins TRBV14 to TRBJ2-3, with TRBD2 matching over 10 bases. The V gene end was trimmed by 1 base and the J gene end by 4 bases; junction bases not matched to a gene: 8. The CDR3 loop spans 17 amino acids. From germline, CDR1 is SGHDN and CDR2 FVKESK. The CDR3 sequence is CASSQGGLAGVADTQYF. CDR3 DNA: TGTGCCAGCAGCCAAGGTGGCCTAGCGGGAGTCGCAGATACGCAGTATTTT.

The V gene is TRBV27, the J gene TRBJ2-2; 9 bases map to TRBD2. The V and J ends lost 5 bases and 5 bases, in that order; junction bases with no gene match: 3. CDR3 length: 14 amino acids. Germline V gene data show CDR1 as MNHEY and CDR2 as SMNVEV (reference sequence). In DNA form, the CDR3 reads TGTGCCAGCAGTCAGCGGGGGGATACCGGGGAGCTGTTTTTT. Its protein product is CASSQRGDTGELFF.